Reported below is one T cell receptor beta chain. Antigen specificity is unknown. Receiving focal radiation plus CTLA-4 blockade with ipilimumab were patients who had chemo-refractory metastatic non-small-cell lung cancer. Using immunoSEQ multiplex PCR, the repertoire was profiled, and TCRdb retains in-frame clones only, with some absent. The repertoire has some 100,000 clones, about 85% of them found once; the top ten carry about 14%. The entry originates in a study of radiotherapy plus CTLA-4 blockade in lung cancer. Overall study context: Objective responses arose in approximately 17% of patients, and around 32% experienced disease control.

Findings and limits, study-wide: Tumor-derived TCR clones expanded in blood after radiotherapy plus ipilimumab. It was early blood T cell clone dynamics, with interferon-beta, that reportedly best predicted response.

The trim removed 5 bases at V and 7 bases at J, leaving 4 bases unmatched. The CDR3 is 13 amino acids. Germline assignment: CDR1 SGHTA and CDR2 FQGNSA. The starting material was peripheral blood, obtained from a patient treated with radiotherapy plus ipilimumab. The receptor was isolated from a human donor with non-small cell lung cancer that progressed on radiotherapy plus ipilimumab. The chain carries TRBV7-2 and TRBJ1-5; 8 bases fit TRBD1. CDR3 sequence (DNA): TGTGCCAGCAGCGGACAGGGAGGCCAGCCCCAGCATTTT. This gives the protein CASSGQGGQPQHF.